A selection of T cell receptor beta chains follows, all from one sample in a study of cytomegalovirus exposure and HLA in healthy donors. Profiling relied on immunoSEQ multiplex PCR, and the TCRdb table lists in-frame clones only, not all of them. This table holds roughly 120,000 clones. Sequencing was done on a sample of PBMCs. These receptors were collected from a man between 35 and 55 years old in good health and CMV-seronegative. Each CDR3 is given with its conserved first and last residue. The D gene is left open where the match is weak.

TRBV5-1	TRBD2	TRBJ2-2	TGCGCCAGCAGCTTCCAGGGGACTAGCGGGGGCACCGGGGAGCTGTTTTTT	CASSFQGTSGGTGELFF
TRBV6-1	NA	TRBJ1-1	TGTGCCAGCAGTGTAAAGTGGAGTGGGGAGACTGAAGCTTTCTTT	CASSVKWSGETEAFF
TRBV7-9	TRBD1	TRBJ1-2	TGTGCCAGCAGCTTCCCGGGACAGGGGCTACTCCTTAACTATGGCTACACCTTC	CASSFPGQGLLLNYGYTF
TRBV11-3	NA	TRBJ2-7	TGTGCCAGCAGCTTATGGGACTCACCCCACTTC	CASSLWDSPHF
TRBV5-1	NA	TRBJ1-1	TGCGCCAGCAGTAAAGGGAACCGGGATTTTACTGAAGCTTTCTTT	CASSKGNRDFTEAFF
TRBV27	NA	TRBJ2-3	TGTGCCAGCAGCCGCCCAGGGCGCACAGATACGCAGTATTTT	CASSRPGRTDTQYF
TRBV18	TRBD1	TRBJ2-7	TGTGCCAGCTCACCATTTGAGGGGACAGGGACTTCCTACGAGCAGTACTTC	CASSPFEGTGTSYEQYF
TRBV27	TRBD1	TRBJ1-2	TGTGCCAGCAGGCAGAGCTTCGACAGGGCGTCTGGCTACACCTTC	CASRQSFDRASGYTF
TRBV5-1	TRBD1	TRBJ2-7	TGCGCCAGCAGCTTCGGACAGGGGATCGACGAGCAGTACTTC	CASSFGQGIDEQYF
TRBV9	NA	TRBJ1-4	TGTGCCAGCAGCGTAGGTCAGGGGACTAATGAAAAACTGTTTTTT	CASSVGQGTNEKLFF
TRBV6-5	NA	TRBJ2-7	TGTGCCAGCAGTTACCGGGACAATCCCTCCTACGAGCAGTACTTC	CASSYRDNPSYEQYF
TRBV30	NA	TRBJ1-5	TGTGCCTGGAGTGTCCAGGGAAAGCCCCAGCATTTT	CAWSVQGKPQHF
TRBV5-1	TRBD1	TRBJ2-5	TGCGCCAGCAGCCTCGGACAGGGGGCGCGGGAGACCCAGTACTTC	CASSLGQGARETQYF
TRBV21-1	NA	TRBJ2-3	TGTGCCAGCAGGGCCTCCGGGACTAGCGGAACAGATACGCAGTATTTT	CASRASGTSGTDTQYF
TRBV5-1	NA	TRBJ1-5	TGCGCCAGCAGAGGAGATAGCAATCAGCCCCAGCATTTT	CASRGDSNQPQHF
TRBV6-5	TRBD2	TRBJ2-1	TGTGCCAGCAGTTATGGTCTAGCGGCCCGCGGCAATGAGCAGTTCTTC	CASSYGLAARGNEQFF
TRBV7-9	TRBD2	TRBJ2-1	TGTGCCAGCAGCTTAAGCGGTGGCGGGGGATACAATGAGCAGTTCTTC	CASSLSGGGGYNEQFF
TRBV6-1	NA	TRBJ2-7	TGTGCCGCTGCTACTCTCTACGAGCAGTACTTC	CAAATLYEQYF
TRBV6-5	NA	TRBJ1-1	TGTGCCAGCAGTTACTCGACGGTCCCTCTCGGGGCTGAAGCTTTCTTT	CASSYSTVPLGAEAFF
TRBV5-5	TRBD1	TRBJ1-4	TGTGCCAGCAGCCCGGGGCCGGGACAGTCTAATGAAAAACTGTTTTTT	CASSPGPGQSNEKLFF
TRBV5-8	NA	TRBJ2-5	TGTGCCACCGCCCCGGGGTGGGAGACCCAGTACTTC	CATAPGWETQYF
TRBV10-1	NA	TRBJ1-2	TGCGCCAGCAGAAAGCGGATTTTGGGACATGTTGTGGTGGTCGAGTGGACCTTC	CASRKRILGHVVVVEWTF
TRBV5-6	NA	TRBJ2-5	TGTGCCAGCAGCTCCACTACAGGGATTCCAGAGACCCAGTACTTC	CASSSTTGIPETQYF
TRBV7-9	NA	TRBJ1-5	TGTGCCAGCTCCCCCTCTGGAGGGGGCAATCAGCCCCAGCATTTT	CASSPSGGGNQPQHF
TRBV5-6	NA	TRBJ2-3	TGTGCCAGCAGCTTTAGCGGCATCACAGATACGCAGTATTTT	CASSFSGITDTQYF
TRBV10-3	NA	TRBJ2-3	TGTGCCAGCCGGGACACTTACACAGATACGCAGTACTTT	CASRDTYTDTQYF
TRBV5-6	TRBD2	TRBJ2-1	TGTGCCAGCAGCGCCGGGGGCGGGAGGTCTATTGAGCAGTTCTTC	CASSAGGGRSIEQFF
TRBV4-3	NA	TRBJ1-2	TGCGCCAGCAGCCAAGATCTGCCAGGCGCACCCATGTCAGGCTACACCTTC	CASSQDLPGAPMSGYTF